This T cell receptor (beta chain) was sequenced during a study of OX40 agonist ivuxolimab in advanced cancers. Study-wide background: Ivuxolimab was administered intravenously to patients at 0.01 to 10 mg/kg every 2 weeks.

Collection of blood occurred at baseline, at cycle 4 day 1, and at cycle 7 day 1. Details on this clone: Its antigen remains unidentified.

The V segment lost 6 bases and the J segment 6 bases; nucleotides outside the gene matches: 9. CDR1 is MGHRA, CDR2 YSYEKL, per germline. This CDR3 contains 15 residues. Study-wide results and limits: At 0.1 to 3.0 mg/kg, CD4+ and CD8+ blood T cells expanded clonally by week 6.

Method: immunoSEQ multiplex PCR; TCRdb's copy keeps in-frame clones and lacks some. The sample has about 62,000 clones; around 81% are singletons. This receptor was identified in an adult with an advanced solid tumor such as melanoma, head and neck, liver or kidney cancer. The sequenced sample was CD4+ or CD8+ T cells sorted from blood, obtained in a trial of the OX40 agonist ivuxolimab. The chain links TRBV4-1 to TRBJ2-2; 8 bases line up with TRBD2. The CDR3 here is CASRSVAGYAGELFF. CDR3 sequence (DNA): TGCGCCAGCAGATCGGTAGCGGGATATGCCGGGGAGCTGTTTTTT.